These T cell receptor beta chains were read from a single sample in a study of regulatory T cells in long-lasting Graves disease. TCRdb reprocessed the multiplex PCR reads via MiXCR and lists one record per CDR3 protein. The repertoire holds some 500,000 distinct CDR3 sequences, with about 13% as singletons. These data were also reused for a study on T cells in Graves' hyperthyroidism and ophthalmopathy.

The sequencing here drew on peripheral blood mononuclear cells (PBMCs), taken at new diagnosis, from a patient treated with antithyroid drugs. The receptors originated from a man under 40 with Graves disease. Both conserved end residues are part of each CDR3. D genes are given only for firm matches. Only part of the rows carry a size: once, few, many, or a class if the clone is expanded.

d_call: NA; v_call: TRBV28; cdr3_length: 14; clone_size: many; j_call: TRBJ1-5; cdr3_nt: TGTGCCAGCAGTTTAACAGCAACGAATTGGCCCCAGCATTTT; cdr3_aa: CASSLTATNWPQHF
d_call: NA; v_call: TRBV7-8; cdr3_length: 14; clone_size: many; j_call: TRBJ2-5; cdr3_nt: TGTGCCAGCAGCTTAGAGGAAACCCAAGAGACCCAGTACTTC; cdr3_aa: CASSLEETQETQYF
d_call: TRBD2; v_call: TRBV20-1; cdr3_length: 16; clone_size: many; j_call: TRBJ2-3; cdr3_nt: TGCAGTGCCGCAAGTCGGGAGGCTCGAAATTCGAATACGCAGTATTTT; cdr3_aa: CSAASREARNSNTQYF
d_call: TRBD1; v_call: TRBV27; cdr3_length: 14; clone_size: few; j_call: TRBJ1-2; cdr3_nt: TGTGCCAGCACCGGACAGGGGGCGGGCTATGGCTACACCTTC; cdr3_aa: CASTGQGAGYGYTF
d_call: NA; v_call: TRBV6-2/TRBV6-3; cdr3_length: 13; clone_size: NA; j_call: TRBJ2-2; cdr3_nt: TGTGCCAGCAGTGCAGCGGGCCCCGGGGAGCTGTTTTTT; cdr3_aa: CASSAAGPGELFF
d_call: NA; v_call: TRBV7-8; cdr3_length: 14; clone_size: many; j_call: TRBJ1-2; cdr3_nt: TGTGCCAGCAGCCATCGACAGGAGGGGGAAGGCTACACCTTC; cdr3_aa: CASSHRQEGEGYTF
d_call: TRBD2; v_call: TRBV10-1; cdr3_length: 14; clone_size: many; j_call: TRBJ2-1; cdr3_nt: TGCGCCAGCAGTGATGTAGCGGGAGGGAGGGAACAGTTCTTC; cdr3_aa: CASSDVAGGREQFF
d_call: TRBD2; v_call: TRBV11-1; cdr3_length: 16; clone_size: few; j_call: TRBJ2-4; cdr3_nt: TGTGCCAGCAGCTCGCGCGGGGGGCATGGAAAAAACATTCAGTACTTC; cdr3_aa: CASSSRGGHGKNIQYF
d_call: TRBD2; v_call: TRBV19; cdr3_length: 16; clone_size: few; j_call: TRBJ2-3; cdr3_nt: TGTGCCAGTAGTTTCACTAGCGGGAGCTTTCGGGATACGCAGTATTTT; cdr3_aa: CASSFTSGSFRDTQYF
d_call: NA; v_call: TRBV7-9; cdr3_length: 15; clone_size: few; j_call: TRBJ2-1; cdr3_nt: TGTGCCAGCAGCTCAAGATTAGTGGGCTACAATGAGCAGTTCTTC; cdr3_aa: CASSSRLVGYNEQFF
d_call: NA; v_call: TRBV9; cdr3_length: 14; clone_size: many; j_call: TRBJ2-5; cdr3_nt: TGTGCCAGCAGCGCCGGGACCCACCAAGAGACCCAGTACTTC; cdr3_aa: CASSAGTHQETQYF
d_call: NA; v_call: TRBV30; cdr3_length: 14; clone_size: NA; j_call: TRBJ2-5; cdr3_nt: TGTGCCTGGAGTCAGTCCGGGGTCGGCGAGACCCAGTACTTC; cdr3_aa: CAWSQSGVGETQYF
d_call: TRBD1; v_call: TRBV27; cdr3_length: 18; clone_size: NA; j_call: TRBJ1-6; cdr3_nt: TGTGCCAGCAGTTCCTTACTAACCGGGACAGGATTTAATTCACCCCTCCACTTT; cdr3_aa: CASSSLLTGTGFNSPLHF
d_call: NA; v_call: TRBV29-1; cdr3_length: 12; clone_size: NA; j_call: TRBJ2-7; cdr3_nt: TGCAGCGTTAGCAGGGGAAAATACGAGCAGTACTTC; cdr3_aa: CSVSRGKYEQYF
d_call: TRBD2; v_call: TRBV7-9; cdr3_length: 16; clone_size: many; j_call: TRBJ2-7; cdr3_nt: TGTGCCAGCAGCACCGACTTCCGCCAGCGGGGCTACGAGCAGTACTTC; cdr3_aa: CASSTDFRQRGYEQYF
d_call: NA; v_call: TRBV14; cdr3_length: 14; clone_size: NA; j_call: TRBJ1-4; cdr3_nt: TGTGCCAGCAGCCAACTCCGGAATAATGAAAAACTGTTTTTT; cdr3_aa: CASSQLRNNEKLFF
d_call: NA; v_call: TRBV25-1; cdr3_length: 15; clone_size: NA; j_call: TRBJ1-6; cdr3_nt: TGTGCCAGCAGTGATACAGGGCACACCAATTCACCCCTCCACTTT; cdr3_aa: CASSDTGHTNSPLHF
d_call: NA; v_call: TRBV20-1; cdr3_length: 14; clone_size: many; j_call: TRBJ2-5; cdr3_nt: TGCAGTGCTAGTGTCTTGGGCCGTCAAGAGACCCAGTACTTC; cdr3_aa: CSASVLGRQETQYF
d_call: TRBD2; v_call: TRBV19; cdr3_length: 14; clone_size: few; j_call: TRBJ2-7; cdr3_nt: TGTGCCACCACGGGACTAGCGAGCTCCTACGAGCAGTACTTC; cdr3_aa: CATTGLASSYEQYF
d_call: NA; v_call: TRBV30; cdr3_length: 13; clone_size: NA; j_call: TRBJ1-5; cdr3_nt: TGTGCCTGGAGTCAACTCAACGGGCAGCCCCAGCATTTT; cdr3_aa: CAWSQLNGQPQHF
d_call: NA; v_call: TRBV30; cdr3_length: 13; clone_size: many; j_call: TRBJ2-7; cdr3_nt: TGTGCCTGGAGTTTGGGAACGCCCTACGAGCAGTACTTC; cdr3_aa: CAWSLGTPYEQYF
d_call: TRBD1; v_call: TRBV18; cdr3_length: 17; clone_size: few; j_call: TRBJ1-1; cdr3_nt: TGTGCCAGCTCACCGGGGACAGGGTTTGTGAGGGACACTGAAGCTTTCTTT; cdr3_aa: CASSPGTGFVRDTEAFF
d_call: NA; v_call: TRBV6-2/TRBV6-3; cdr3_length: 14; clone_size: NA; j_call: TRBJ2-1; cdr3_nt: TGTGCCAGCAGTTACTCAGAGGGCTACAATGAGCAGTTCTTC; cdr3_aa: CASSYSEGYNEQFF
d_call: TRBD2; v_call: TRBV12-3/TRBV12-4; cdr3_length: 16; clone_size: many; j_call: TRBJ2-2; cdr3_nt: TGTGCCAGCAGTTTACTAGCGGGAAGACGCACCGGGGAGCTGTTTTTT; cdr3_aa: CASSLLAGRRTGELFF
d_call: TRBD2; v_call: TRBV9; cdr3_length: 17; clone_size: NA; j_call: TRBJ2-2; cdr3_nt: TGTGCCAGCAGAAGGACTAGCGGGACCGCGAACACCGGGGAGCTGTTTTTT; cdr3_aa: CASRRTSGTANTGELFF
d_call: TRBD1; v_call: TRBV20-1; cdr3_length: 13; clone_size: many; j_call: TRBJ1-4; cdr3_nt: TGCAGTGCTAGACACCCCCAGGGGGCGAAACTGTTTTTT; cdr3_aa: CSARHPQGAKLFF
d_call: NA; v_call: TRBV9; cdr3_length: 14; clone_size: few; j_call: TRBJ1-5; cdr3_nt: TGTGCCAGCAGCGGGGGACACAGCAATCAGCCCCAGCATTTT; cdr3_aa: CASSGGHSNQPQHF
d_call: NA; v_call: TRBV3-1; cdr3_length: 13; clone_size: many; j_call: TRBJ2-7; cdr3_nt: TGTGCCAGCAGCCAAGGAGCGCTTTACGAGCAGTACTTC; cdr3_aa: CASSQGALYEQYF
d_call: NA; v_call: TRBV20-1; cdr3_length: 10; clone_size: NA; j_call: TRBJ1-1; cdr3_nt: TGCAGTGCTAGGGTAACTGAAGCTTTCTTT; cdr3_aa: CSARVTEAFF
d_call: TRBD1; v_call: TRBV24-1; cdr3_length: 17; clone_size: many; j_call: TRBJ2-2; cdr3_nt: TGTGCCACCAGTGATTTCGAGACAGGGGAGGACGCCGGGGAGCTGTTTTTT; cdr3_aa: CATSDFETGEDAGELFF
d_call: TRBD1; v_call: TRBV5-1; cdr3_length: 17; clone_size: NA; j_call: TRBJ1-4; cdr3_nt: TGCGCCAGCAGCCCGGACAGGGGGCTTCGATCTGGTGAAAAACTGTTTTTT; cdr3_aa: CASSPDRGLRSGEKLFF
d_call: TRBD1; v_call: TRBV5-1; cdr3_length: 16; clone_size: many; j_call: TRBJ2-3; cdr3_nt: TGCGCCAGCAGCTTGGGGATTCCAGGGGGAAGAGATACGCAGTATTTT; cdr3_aa: CASSLGIPGGRDTQYF
d_call: TRBD1; v_call: TRBV6-2/TRBV6-3; cdr3_length: 13; clone_size: NA; j_call: TRBJ1-2; cdr3_nt: TGTGCCAGCAGCCGCGGACAGGGGACTGGCTACACCTTC; cdr3_aa: CASSRGQGTGYTF
d_call: NA; v_call: TRBV12-3/TRBV12-4; cdr3_length: 15; clone_size: many; j_call: TRBJ1-1; cdr3_nt: TGTGCCAGCAGTTTAGCGCGGGTTGGGGGCACTGAAGCTTTCTTT; cdr3_aa: CASSLARVGGTEAFF
d_call: NA; v_call: TRBV20-1; cdr3_length: 13; clone_size: many; j_call: TRBJ2-5; cdr3_nt: TGCAGTGCTCCCCCAGGGTTCCAAGAGACCCAGTACTTC; cdr3_aa: CSAPPGFQETQYF
d_call: NA; v_call: TRBV20-1; cdr3_length: 13; clone_size: many; j_call: TRBJ2-3; cdr3_nt: TGCAGTGTCGCGACTAGGACGACAGATACGCAGTATTTT; cdr3_aa: CSVATRTTDTQYF
d_call: NA; v_call: TRBV30; cdr3_length: 12; clone_size: few; j_call: TRBJ2-1; cdr3_nt: TGTGCCTGGACGTCTACCTACAATGAGCAGTTCTTC; cdr3_aa: CAWTSTYNEQFF
d_call: TRBD2; v_call: TRBV20-1; cdr3_length: 17; clone_size: NA; j_call: TRBJ2-2; cdr3_nt: TGCAGTGCTAGACCCCCAGGGACTAGCGGGATTAACGGGGAGCTGTTTTTT; cdr3_aa: CSARPPGTSGINGELFF
d_call: NA; v_call: TRBV20-1; cdr3_length: 13; clone_size: many; j_call: TRBJ2-7; cdr3_nt: TGCAGTGCTAGATCTCTAACCCATTACGAGCAGTACTTC; cdr3_aa: CSARSLTHYEQYF
d_call: TRBD2; v_call: TRBV2; cdr3_length: 18; clone_size: NA; j_call: TRBJ2-3; cdr3_nt: TGTGCCAGCAGTGGGGAGGGGCTAGCGGGAGACGGCACAGATACGCAGTATTTT; cdr3_aa: CASSGEGLAGDGTDTQYF
d_call: NA; v_call: TRBV19; cdr3_length: 13; clone_size: few; j_call: TRBJ1-6; cdr3_nt: TGTGCCAGTAGTTTCTCACAGGGTGTTGTCCTCCACTTT; cdr3_aa: CASSFSQGVVLHF
d_call: TRBD1; v_call: TRBV12-3/TRBV12-4; cdr3_length: 15; clone_size: many; j_call: TRBJ1-1; cdr3_nt: TGTGCCAGCAGTGGAAGGGACAGTATGAACACTGAAGCTTTCTTT; cdr3_aa: CASSGRDSMNTEAFF
d_call: NA; v_call: TRBV25-1; cdr3_length: 13; clone_size: few; j_call: TRBJ2-2; cdr3_nt: TGTGCCAGCAGTGAATTAGGGTCCGGGGAGCTGTTTTTT; cdr3_aa: CASSELGSGELFF
d_call: NA; v_call: TRBV12-3/TRBV12-4; cdr3_length: 12; clone_size: many; j_call: TRBJ1-2; cdr3_nt: TGTGCCAGCAGTCCACTGACAGGTGGCTACACCTTC; cdr3_aa: CASSPLTGGYTF
d_call: NA; v_call: TRBV29-1; cdr3_length: 12; clone_size: many; j_call: TRBJ1-4; cdr3_nt: TGCAGCGTTGATTTAGGGGCTGAAAAACTGTTTTTT; cdr3_aa: CSVDLGAEKLFF
d_call: NA; v_call: TRBV2; cdr3_length: 14; clone_size: NA; j_call: TRBJ1-5; cdr3_nt: TGTGCCAGCGGGGCAGCTACACCCAATCAGCCCCAGCATTTT; cdr3_aa: CASGAATPNQPQHF
d_call: TRBD2; v_call: TRBV9; cdr3_length: 15; clone_size: few; j_call: TRBJ2-1; cdr3_nt: TGTGCCAGCAGCGTCGATCTAGCGGGAGTCAATGAGCAGTTCTTC; cdr3_aa: CASSVDLAGVNEQFF
d_call: TRBD2; v_call: TRBV27; cdr3_length: 15; clone_size: many; j_call: TRBJ2-5; cdr3_nt: TGTGCCAGCAGCCCCTGGAGCGGGAGGTTGGAGACCCAGTACTTC; cdr3_aa: CASSPWSGRLETQYF
d_call: NA; v_call: TRBV10-3; cdr3_length: 17; clone_size: few; j_call: TRBJ2-5; cdr3_nt: TGTGCCACCCGAGACTTGGAGGGATTAGGGAATACAGAGACCCAGTACTTC; cdr3_aa: CATRDLEGLGNTETQYF
d_call: NA; v_call: TRBV12-3/TRBV12-4; cdr3_length: 15; clone_size: many; j_call: TRBJ1-6; cdr3_nt: TGTGCCAGCAGGCTAGTGGGAGGAGATAATTCACCCCTCCACTTT; cdr3_aa: CASRLVGGDNSPLHF
d_call: NA; v_call: TRBV7-2; cdr3_length: 18; clone_size: many; j_call: TRBJ2-7; cdr3_nt: TGTGCCAGCAGCTTATATGTGGATCGGACAGCCCTATCCTACGAGCAGTACTTC; cdr3_aa: CASSLYVDRTALSYEQYF
d_call: NA; v_call: TRBV6-1; cdr3_length: 12; clone_size: NA; j_call: TRBJ2-7; cdr3_nt: TGTGCCGCGGGTCAGCCAGACTACGAGCAGTACTTC; cdr3_aa: CAAGQPDYEQYF
d_call: NA; v_call: TRBV5-1; cdr3_length: 15; clone_size: NA; j_call: TRBJ1-1; cdr3_nt: TGCGCCAGCAGCTTGGAAGAAACAGGGACCACTGAAGCTTTCTTT; cdr3_aa: CASSLEETGTTEAFF
d_call: TRBD2; v_call: TRBV20-1; cdr3_length: 16; clone_size: NA; j_call: TRBJ2-7; cdr3_nt: TGCAGTGCCCGCCCCCTGGCGGGAGGCTCCTCCTACGAGCAGTACTTC; cdr3_aa: CSARPLAGGSSYEQYF
d_call: TRBD2; v_call: TRBV3-1; cdr3_length: 14; clone_size: few; j_call: TRBJ2-2; cdr3_nt: TGTGCCAGCAGCCCCGGACTAGGGGCCGGGGAGCTGTTTTTT; cdr3_aa: CASSPGLGAGELFF
d_call: NA; v_call: TRBV24-1; cdr3_length: 13; clone_size: many; j_call: TRBJ2-7; cdr3_nt: TGTGCCACCAGTGATTTGGCTGGGGGCGAGCAGTACTTC; cdr3_aa: CATSDLAGGEQYF
d_call: NA; v_call: TRBV19; cdr3_length: 16; clone_size: NA; j_call: TRBJ2-1; cdr3_nt: TGTGCCAGTAGTAAGATCATGCGGGATAGCGGCAATGAGCAGTTCTTC; cdr3_aa: CASSKIMRDSGNEQFF
d_call: NA; v_call: TRBV3-1; cdr3_length: 16; clone_size: many; j_call: TRBJ1-2; cdr3_nt: TGTGCCAGCAGCCAAGAATACTTGGGGCAGCTCTATGGCTACACCTTC; cdr3_aa: CASSQEYLGQLYGYTF
d_call: NA; v_call: TRBV15; cdr3_length: 18; clone_size: once; j_call: TRBJ1-3; cdr3_nt: TGTGCCACCAGCAGAGAGGTGCCAGGGGCCCTCTCTGGAAACACCATATATTTT; cdr3_aa: CATSREVPGALSGNTIYF
d_call: TRBD2; v_call: TRBV4-1; cdr3_length: 15; clone_size: few; j_call: TRBJ2-1; cdr3_nt: TGCGCCAGCAGCCAAGATGGTCTAGCGGACAATGAGCAGTTCTTC; cdr3_aa: CASSQDGLADNEQFF